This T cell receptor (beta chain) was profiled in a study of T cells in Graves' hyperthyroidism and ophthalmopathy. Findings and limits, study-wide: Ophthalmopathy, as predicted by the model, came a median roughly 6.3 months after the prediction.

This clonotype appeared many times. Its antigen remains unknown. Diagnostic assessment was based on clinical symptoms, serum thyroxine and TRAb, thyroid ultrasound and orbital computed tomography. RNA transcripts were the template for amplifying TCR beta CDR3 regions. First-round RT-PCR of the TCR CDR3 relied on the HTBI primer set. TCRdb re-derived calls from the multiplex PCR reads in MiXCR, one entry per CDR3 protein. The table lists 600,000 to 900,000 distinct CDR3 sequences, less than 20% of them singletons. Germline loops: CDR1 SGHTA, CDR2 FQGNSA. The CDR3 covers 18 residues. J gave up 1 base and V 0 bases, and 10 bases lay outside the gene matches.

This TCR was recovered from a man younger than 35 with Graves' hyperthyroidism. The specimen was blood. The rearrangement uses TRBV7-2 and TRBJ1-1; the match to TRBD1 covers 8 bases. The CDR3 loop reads CASSLAPGQVRGNTEAFF. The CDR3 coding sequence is TGTGCCAGCAGCTTAGCTCCGGGACAGGTTCGTGGGAACACTGAAGCTTTCTTT.